Reported below is one TCR beta chain. Its specificity is not known. The data originate from a study of monozygotic twins with inflammatory bowel disease. General study results and limits: Researchers report that IBD patients shared fewer clonotypes with others than healthy twins, especially amid disease activity. Among IBD patients, TCRbeta diversity (inverse Simpson) was lower than in healthy co-twins.

The CDR3 runs 15 residues. The germline V gene has CDR1 SGDLS and CDR2 YYNGEE. Donors gave approximately 2.5 ml of blood apiece. TCRdb derives one entry per CDR3 protein from the 5' RACE reads, leaving out DNA. This sample's clone table lists fewer than 450,000 distinct CDR3 sequences. J is TRBJ1-2 and V is TRBV9; the D call from TCRdb, TRBD1, cannot be confirmed without DNA. The receptor was isolated from a human donor with ulcerative colitis or Crohn's disease, or a healthy co-twin of an affected twin (not recorded which). Sequenced: blood. This CDR3 reads CASSTRTAANYGYTF. The complete variable domain, with remaining parts taken from reference TRBV9 and TRBJ1-2, reads DSGVTQTPKHLITATGQRVTLRCSPRSGDLSVYWYQQSLDQGLQFLIQYYNGEERAKGNILERFSAQQFPDLHSELNLSSLELGDSALYFCASSTRTAANYGYTFGSGTRLTVV.